Many counts were recorded for the clone carrying this T cell receptor (beta chain). Its antigen is as yet unknown. Germline CDR1 reads LGHNT; CDR2 reads FRNRAP. The length of the CDR3 is 17 residues. Germline trimming cut 5 bases from V and 0 bases from J; bases unmatched to any gene: 9. MiXCR, applied by TCRdb to the reads, yields one record per CDR3 protein. The sample holds approximately 310,000 distinct CDR3 sequences, 25% seen once. These data come from a study of T cell repertoires in cytomegalovirus infection. Looking at the study overall: Recently identified HLA-C-restricted CMV epitopes were among the peptides used. An indication of both CMV infection and matching HLA type came from public TCR beta signatures. Study observations and caveats: Frequencies of public TCR beta families were cumulated, and this identified carriers of CMV plus the relevant HLA. It was HLA-C-restricted CMV-specific TCR beta clonotypes that dominated the response ex vivo.

This rearrangement joins TRBV12-5 to TRBJ1-1, with 10 bases aligning to TRBD1. The source is a human donor in good health (CMV status not recorded). Some clones in this sample may be carry-over from other donors' samples. Source: cultured PBMCs, taken from culture after CMV antigen stimulation. CDR3 DNA: TGTGCTAGTGGTCCGGGGACAGGGGCGATCATGAACACTGAAGCTTTCTTT. Residues: CASGPGTGAIMNTEAFF.